This T cell receptor (beta chain) was sequenced for a study of Graves' ophthalmopathy and Graves' hyperthyroidism. Across the whole study: Investigators collected peripheral blood at initial diagnosis, before any treatment was given. Whole-study findings and limits: The authors also found most expanded thyroid clonotypes above 0.001 frequency in blood.

Amplification of the TCR beta CDR3 regions used RNA transcripts (as template). Second-round multiplex PCR came after a first-round RT-PCR that employed HTBI primers. TCRdb ran MiXCR on the multiplex PCR reads and lists one entry per CDR3 protein. The repertoire holds more than 300,000 distinct CDR3 sequences, with approximately 17% as singletons. CDR1 and CDR2 from the germline V gene are MGHDK and SYGVNS. The CDR3 is made up of 15 amino acids. Trimming at V came to 11 bases and at J to 3 bases, leaving 13 bases not matched to a gene. With regard to this clonotype: Its antigen is still unknown. A single base separates this from a much larger clone, so it may be a read error.

Other autoimmune diseases, uncontrolled infections, pregnancy and lactation each led to patient exclusion. Sequencing was carried out using peripheral blood. The clonotype was recovered from an adult woman with stable Graves' hyperthyroidism. The rearrangement uses TRBV25-1 and TRBJ1-5, with 7 bases fitting TRBD1. The CDR3, as DNA: TGTGCCTCTAGCAAGGGGGCCACCCCCAATCAGCCCCAGCATTTT. Its protein product is CASSKGATPNQPQHF.